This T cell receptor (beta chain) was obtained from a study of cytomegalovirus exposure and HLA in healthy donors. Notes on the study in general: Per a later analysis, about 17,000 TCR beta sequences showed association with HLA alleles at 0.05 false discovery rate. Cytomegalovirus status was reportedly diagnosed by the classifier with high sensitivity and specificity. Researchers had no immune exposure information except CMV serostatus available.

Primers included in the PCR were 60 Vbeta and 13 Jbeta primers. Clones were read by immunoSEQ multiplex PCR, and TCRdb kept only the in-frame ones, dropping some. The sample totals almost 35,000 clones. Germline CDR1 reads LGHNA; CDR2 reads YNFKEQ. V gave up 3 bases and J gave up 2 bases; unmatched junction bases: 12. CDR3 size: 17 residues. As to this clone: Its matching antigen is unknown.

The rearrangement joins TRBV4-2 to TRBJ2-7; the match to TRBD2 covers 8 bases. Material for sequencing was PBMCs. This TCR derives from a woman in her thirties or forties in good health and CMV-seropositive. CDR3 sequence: CASSHVGAGGRAYEQYF. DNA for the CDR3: TGTGCCAGCAGCCACGTCGGGGCGGGAGGACGTGCCTACGAGCAGTACTTC.